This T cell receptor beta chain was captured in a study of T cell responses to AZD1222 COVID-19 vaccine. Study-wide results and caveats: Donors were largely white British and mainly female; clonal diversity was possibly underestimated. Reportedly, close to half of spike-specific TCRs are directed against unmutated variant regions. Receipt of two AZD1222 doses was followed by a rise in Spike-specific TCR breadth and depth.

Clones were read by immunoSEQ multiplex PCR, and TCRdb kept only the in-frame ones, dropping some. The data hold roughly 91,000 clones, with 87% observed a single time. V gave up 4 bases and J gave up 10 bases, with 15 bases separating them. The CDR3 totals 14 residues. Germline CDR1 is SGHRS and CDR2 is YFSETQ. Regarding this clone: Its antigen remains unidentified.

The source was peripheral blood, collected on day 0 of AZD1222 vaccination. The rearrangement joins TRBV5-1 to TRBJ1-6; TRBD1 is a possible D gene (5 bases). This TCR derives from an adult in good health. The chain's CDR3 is CASSIEGFGSPLHF. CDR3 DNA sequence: TGCGCCAGCAGCATCGAGGGGTTTGGATCACCCCTCCACTTT. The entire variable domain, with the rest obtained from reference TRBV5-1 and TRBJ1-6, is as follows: KAGVTQTPRYLIKTRGQQVTLSCSPISGHRSVSWYQQTPGQGLQFLFEYFSETQRNKGNFPGRFSGRQFSNSRSEMNVSTLELGDSALYLCASSIEGFGSPLHFGNGTRLTVT.